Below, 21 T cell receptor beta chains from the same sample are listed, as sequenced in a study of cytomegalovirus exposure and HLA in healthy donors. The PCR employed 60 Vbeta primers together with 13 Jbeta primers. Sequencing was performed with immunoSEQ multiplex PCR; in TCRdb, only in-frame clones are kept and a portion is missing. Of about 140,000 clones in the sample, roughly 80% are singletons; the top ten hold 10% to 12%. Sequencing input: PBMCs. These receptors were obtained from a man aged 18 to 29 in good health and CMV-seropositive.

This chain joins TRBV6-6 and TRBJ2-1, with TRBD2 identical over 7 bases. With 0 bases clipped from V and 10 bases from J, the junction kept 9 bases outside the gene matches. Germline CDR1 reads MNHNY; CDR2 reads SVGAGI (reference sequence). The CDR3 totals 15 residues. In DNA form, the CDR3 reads TGTGCCAGCAGTTACTCGGGGAGGGAGCCTAGGGAGCAGTTCTTC. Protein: CASSYSGREPREQFF.

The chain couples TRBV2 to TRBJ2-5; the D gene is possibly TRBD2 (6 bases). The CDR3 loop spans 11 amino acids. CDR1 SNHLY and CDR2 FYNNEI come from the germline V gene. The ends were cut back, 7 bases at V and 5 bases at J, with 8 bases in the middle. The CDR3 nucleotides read TGTGCCAGCAAACGGGAGGAGACCCAGTACTTC. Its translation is CASKREETQYF.

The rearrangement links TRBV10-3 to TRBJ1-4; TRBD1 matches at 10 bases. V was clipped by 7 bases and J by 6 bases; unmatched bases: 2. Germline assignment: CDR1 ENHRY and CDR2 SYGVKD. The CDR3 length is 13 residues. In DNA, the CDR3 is TGTGCCATCAAAGGGACAGGGGATGAAAAACTGTTTTTT. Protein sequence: CAIKGTGDEKLFF.

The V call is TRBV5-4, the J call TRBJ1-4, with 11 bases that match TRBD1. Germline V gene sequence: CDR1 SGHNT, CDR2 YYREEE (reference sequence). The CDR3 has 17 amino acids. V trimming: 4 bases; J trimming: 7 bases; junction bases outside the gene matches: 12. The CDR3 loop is CASSVRDRGTNVEKLFF. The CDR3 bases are TGTGCCAGCAGCGTCCGGGACAGGGGGACTAATGTTGAAAAACTGTTTTTT.

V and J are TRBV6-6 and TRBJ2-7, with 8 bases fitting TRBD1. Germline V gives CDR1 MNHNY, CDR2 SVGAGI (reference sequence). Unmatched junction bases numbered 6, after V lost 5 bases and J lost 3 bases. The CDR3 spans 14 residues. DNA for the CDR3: TGTGCCAGCAGTGGACAGGGTCGGGTCTACGAGCAGTACTTC. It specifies CASSGQGRVYEQYF.

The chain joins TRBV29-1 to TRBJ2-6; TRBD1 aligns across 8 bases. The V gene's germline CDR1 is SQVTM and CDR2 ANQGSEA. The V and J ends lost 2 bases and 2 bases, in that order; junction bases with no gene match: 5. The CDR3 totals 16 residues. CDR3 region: CSVERQGAPGANVLTF. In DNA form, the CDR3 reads TGCAGCGTTGAAAGGCAGGGGGCGCCTGGGGCCAACGTCCTGACTTTC.

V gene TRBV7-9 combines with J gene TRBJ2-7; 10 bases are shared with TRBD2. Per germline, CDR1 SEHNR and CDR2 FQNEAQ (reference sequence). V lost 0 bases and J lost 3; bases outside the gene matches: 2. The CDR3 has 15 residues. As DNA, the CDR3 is TGTGCCAGCAGCTTAGCAGTAGCGGGAGGCTACGAGCAGTACTTC. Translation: CASSLAVAGGYEQYF.

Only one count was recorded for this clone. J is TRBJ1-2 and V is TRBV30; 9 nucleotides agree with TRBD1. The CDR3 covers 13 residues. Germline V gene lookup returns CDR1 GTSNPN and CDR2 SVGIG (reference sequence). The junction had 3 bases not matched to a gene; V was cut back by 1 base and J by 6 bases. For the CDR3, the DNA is TGTGCCTGGAGTGCGGGACAGGGTAATGGCTACACCTTC. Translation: CAWSAGQGNGYTF.

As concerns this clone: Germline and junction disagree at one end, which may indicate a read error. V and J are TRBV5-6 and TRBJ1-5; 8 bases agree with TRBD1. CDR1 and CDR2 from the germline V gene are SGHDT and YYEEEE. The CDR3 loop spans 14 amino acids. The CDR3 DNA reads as TGTGCCAGCAGCCGGACAGGGATGGAACAGCTCCAGCATTTT. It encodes CASSRTGMEQLQHF.

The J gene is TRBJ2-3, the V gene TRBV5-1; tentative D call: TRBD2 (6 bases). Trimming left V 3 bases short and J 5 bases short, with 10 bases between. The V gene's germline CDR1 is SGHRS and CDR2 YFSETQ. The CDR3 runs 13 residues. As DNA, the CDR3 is TGCGCCAGCAGCTGGACTAACATAGATACGCAGTATTTT. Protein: CASSWTNIDTQYF.

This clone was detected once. CDR3 protein: CASSGSLDTQYF. CDR3 DNA sequence: TGTGCCAGCAGTGGGAGTCTGGATACGCAGTATTTT. The V gene is TRBV2, the J gene TRBJ2-3; D not certain. The length of the CDR3 is 12 residues. Germline loops: CDR1 SNHLY, CDR2 FYNNEI. With 4 bases removed from V and 6 bases from J, the gap between germline ends came to 8 bases.

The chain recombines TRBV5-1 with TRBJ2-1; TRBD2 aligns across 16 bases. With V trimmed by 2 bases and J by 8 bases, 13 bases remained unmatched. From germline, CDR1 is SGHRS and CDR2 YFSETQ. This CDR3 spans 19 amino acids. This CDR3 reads CASSLDIPGLAGGRYEQFF. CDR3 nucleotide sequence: TGCGCCAGCAGCTTAGACATACCGGGACTAGCGGGAGGGCGTTATGAGCAGTTCTTC. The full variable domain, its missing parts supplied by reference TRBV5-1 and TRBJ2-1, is KAGVTQTPRYLIKTRGQQVTLSCSPISGHRSVSWYQQTPGQGLQFLFEYFSETQRNKGNFPGRFSGRQFSNSRSEMNVSTLELGDSALYLCASSLDIPGLAGGRYEQFFGPGTRLTVL.

CDR3 sequence reads: CASSSTGGNGYTF. The CDR3 coding sequence is TGTGCCAGCAGCTCGACAGGGGGTAATGGCTACACCTTC. The rearrangement links TRBV5-4 to TRBJ1-2; 9 bases match TRBD1. CDR3 length: 13 residues. The germline V gene has CDR1 SGHNT and CDR2 YYREEE (reference sequence). V lost 3 bases, J lost 6 bases, and 3 bases stayed unmatched.

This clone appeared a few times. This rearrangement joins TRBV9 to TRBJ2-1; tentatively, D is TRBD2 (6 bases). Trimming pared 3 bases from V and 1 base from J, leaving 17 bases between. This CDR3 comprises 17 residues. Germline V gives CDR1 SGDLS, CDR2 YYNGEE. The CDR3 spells CASSDEERRGSYNEQFF. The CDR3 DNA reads TGTGCCAGCAGCGATGAGGAACGGAGGGGTTCCTACAATGAGCAGTTCTTC.

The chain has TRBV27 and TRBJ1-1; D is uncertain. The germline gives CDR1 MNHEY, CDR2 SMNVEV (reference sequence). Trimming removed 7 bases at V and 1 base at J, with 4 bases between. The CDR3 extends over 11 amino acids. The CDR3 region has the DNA TGTGCCAGCATCCGGAACACTGAAGCTTTCTTT. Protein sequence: CASIRNTEAFF.

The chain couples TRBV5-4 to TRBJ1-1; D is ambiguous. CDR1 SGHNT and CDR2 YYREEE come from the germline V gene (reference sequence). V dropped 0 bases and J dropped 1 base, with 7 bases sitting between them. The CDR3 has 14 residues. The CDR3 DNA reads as TGTGCCAGCAGCTTGGAGAGAAAGAACACTGAAGCTTTCTTT. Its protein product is CASSLERKNTEAFF.

As DNA, the CDR3 is TGTGCCAGCAGCTTAGTTCCCGGCAGGGGGCCGATAGAGACCCAGTACTTC. Its translation: CASSLVPGRGPIETQYF. The rearrangement links TRBV7-9 to TRBJ2-5, with 8 bases that match TRBD1. V dropped 1 base and J dropped 4; count of bases not matched to a gene: 11. Germline V gives CDR1 SEHNR, CDR2 FQNEAQ (reference sequence). CDR3 length equals 17 residues.

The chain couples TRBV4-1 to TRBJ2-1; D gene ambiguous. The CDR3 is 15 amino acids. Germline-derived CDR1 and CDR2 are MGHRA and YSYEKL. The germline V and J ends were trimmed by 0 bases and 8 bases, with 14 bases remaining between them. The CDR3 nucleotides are TGCGCCAGCAGCCAAGATTCTGTCCCTCGGGATGAGCAGTTCTTC. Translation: CASSQDSVPRDEQFF.

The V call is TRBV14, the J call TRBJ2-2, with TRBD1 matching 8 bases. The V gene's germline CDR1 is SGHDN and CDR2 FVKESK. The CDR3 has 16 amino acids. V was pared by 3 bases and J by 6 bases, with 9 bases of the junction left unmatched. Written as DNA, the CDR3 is TGTGCCAGCAGCCATGCTGGACAGGGATTGTCCGGGGAGCTGTTTTTT. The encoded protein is CASSHAGQGLSGELFF. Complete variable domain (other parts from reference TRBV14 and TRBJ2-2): EAGVTQFPSHSVIEKGQTVTLRCDPISGHDNLYWYRRVMGKEIKFLLHFVKESKQDESGMPNNRFLAERTGGTYSTLKVQPAELEDSGVYFCASSHAGQGLSGELFFGEGSRLTVL.

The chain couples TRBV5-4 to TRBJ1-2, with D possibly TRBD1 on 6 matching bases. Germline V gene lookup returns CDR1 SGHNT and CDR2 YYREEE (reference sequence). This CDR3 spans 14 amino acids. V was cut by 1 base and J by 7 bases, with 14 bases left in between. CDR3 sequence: CASSLWGGAGGYTF. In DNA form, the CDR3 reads TGTGCCAGCAGCTTGTGGGGGGGCGCGGGTGGCTACACCTTC.

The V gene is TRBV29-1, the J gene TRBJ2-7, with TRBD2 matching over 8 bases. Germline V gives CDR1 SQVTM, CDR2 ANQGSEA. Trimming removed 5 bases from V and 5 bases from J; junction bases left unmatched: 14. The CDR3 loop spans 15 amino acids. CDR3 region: CSVFDREGKRNEQYF. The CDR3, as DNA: TGCAGCGTTTTCGATCGGGAGGGCAAAAGGAACGAGCAGTACTTC.